Described below is a single T cell receptor beta chain sequence and its context. The source of the sample is a study of cytomegalovirus exposure and HLA in healthy donors. Study-level information: About 85 million unique TCRs from HLA-typed donors were held in an early release of data.

CDR1 and CDR2 from the germline V gene are LNHNV and YYDKDF (reference sequence). Trimming took off 0 bases at V and 0 bases at J, with 6 bases between the two ends. The CDR3 sequence is 15 residues long. Primers for the PCR totalled 60 Vbeta and 13 Jbeta. Assay: immunoSEQ multiplex PCR; the TCRdb copy retains only in-frame clones and omits some. The repertoire holds 100,000 to 150,000 clones, with over 65% as singletons. The material sequenced was PBMCs. This rearrangement joins TRBV15 to TRBJ1-3; D is undetermined. The sequence derives from a man between 18 and 35 years old in good health and CMV-seropositive. CDR3 protein: CATSRDTGSGNTIYF. CDR3 nucleotide sequence: TGTGCCACCAGCAGAGATACGGGCTCTGGAAACACCATATATTTT.